One T cell receptor beta chain is described in this entry. Losses at the gene ends were 7 bases for V and 1 base for J; bases not matched to a gene: 7. The CDR3 has 15 amino acids. Germline V gene lookup returns CDR1 MDHEN and CDR2 SYDVKM. PCR amplification relied on 60 Vbeta primers (plus 13 Jbeta primers). TCRdb's copy holds only in-frame clones and misses some; the assay was immunoSEQ multiplex PCR. The sample consists of around 150,000 clones, over 75% of them appearing once. The data belong to a study of cytomegalovirus exposure and HLA in healthy donors. Sequenced input: PBMCs. The sequence came from a woman between 18 and 29 years old in good health and CMV-seronegative. J is TRBJ1-5 and V is TRBV28; 7 positions match TRBD1. The CDR3 nucleotides are TGTGCCAGCACCTTCAAGGGGGCCAGCAATCAGCCCCAGCATTTT. The encoded protein is CASTFKGASNQPQHF.